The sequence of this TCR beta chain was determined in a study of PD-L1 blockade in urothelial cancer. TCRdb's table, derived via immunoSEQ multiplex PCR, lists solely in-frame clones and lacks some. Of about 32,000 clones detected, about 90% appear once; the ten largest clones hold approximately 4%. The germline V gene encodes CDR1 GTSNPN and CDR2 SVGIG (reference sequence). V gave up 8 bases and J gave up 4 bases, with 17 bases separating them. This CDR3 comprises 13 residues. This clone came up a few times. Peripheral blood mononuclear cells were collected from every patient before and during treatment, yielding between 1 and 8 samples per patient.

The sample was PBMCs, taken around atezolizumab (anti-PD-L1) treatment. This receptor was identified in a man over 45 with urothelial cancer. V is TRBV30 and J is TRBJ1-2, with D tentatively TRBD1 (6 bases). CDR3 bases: TGTGCCGGGGCGGACAGTTTCGCCTATGGCTACACCTTC. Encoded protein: CAGADSFAYGYTF.